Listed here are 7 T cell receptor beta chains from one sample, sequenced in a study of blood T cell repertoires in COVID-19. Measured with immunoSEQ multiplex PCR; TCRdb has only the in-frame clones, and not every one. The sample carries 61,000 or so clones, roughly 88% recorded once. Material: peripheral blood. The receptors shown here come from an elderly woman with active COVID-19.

CDR3 sequence reads: CASSMPSYGYTF. DNA of the CDR3: TGTGCCAGTAGTATGCCCAGCTATGGCTACACCTTC. The rearrangement links TRBV19 to TRBJ1-2, with D hard to call. Germline V gene data show CDR1 as LNHDA and CDR2 as SQIVND (reference sequence). V was cut by 3 bases and J by 4 bases, with 6 bases left in between. This CDR3 is 12 amino acids long. Full variable domain (remainder filled in from reference TRBV19 and TRBJ1-2): DGGITQSPKYLFRKEGQNVTLSCEQNLNHDAMYWYRQDPGQGLRLIYYSQIVNDFQKGDIAEGYSVSREKKESFPLTVTSAQKNPTAFYLCASSMPSYGYTFGSGTRLTVV.

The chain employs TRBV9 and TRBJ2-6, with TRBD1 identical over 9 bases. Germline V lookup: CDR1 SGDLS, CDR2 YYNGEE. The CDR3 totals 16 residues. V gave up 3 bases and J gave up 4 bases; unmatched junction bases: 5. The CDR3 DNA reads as TGTGCCAGCAGCGCGGACAGGGGAGGAGGGGCCAACGTCCTGACTTTC. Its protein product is CASSADRGGGANVLTF.

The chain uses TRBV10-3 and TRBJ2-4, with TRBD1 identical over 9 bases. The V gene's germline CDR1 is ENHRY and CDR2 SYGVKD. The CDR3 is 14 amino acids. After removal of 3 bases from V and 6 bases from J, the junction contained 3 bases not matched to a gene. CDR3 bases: TGTGCCATCAGTGACCCGGGACAGGGAAACATTCAGTACTTC. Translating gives CAISDPGQGNIQYF.

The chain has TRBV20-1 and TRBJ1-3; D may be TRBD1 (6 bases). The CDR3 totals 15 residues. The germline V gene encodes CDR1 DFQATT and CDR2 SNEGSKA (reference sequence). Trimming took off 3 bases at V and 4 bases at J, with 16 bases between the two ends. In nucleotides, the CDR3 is TGCAGTGCTAGTCGGGTACAGGGTTCCGGAAACACCATATATTTT. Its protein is CSASRVQGSGNTIYF.

DNA of the CDR3: TGTGCCAGCAGTGAAGCACCAGGCGGGGGGGCAGATACGCAGTATTTT. Amino acid sequence: CASSEAPGGGADTQYF. The chain has TRBV6-1 and TRBJ2-3, with TRBD2 identical over 9 bases. V was clipped by 0 bases and J by 4 bases; unmatched bases: 5. Per germline, CDR1 MNHNS and CDR2 SASEGT. The CDR3 sequence is 16 residues long.

The CDR3 DNA reads as TGTGCCACCAGCAGACTCATTTCGAGCACTGAAGCTTTCTTT. The encoded protein is CATSRLISSTEAFF. V and J are TRBV15 and TRBJ1-1; D is undetermined. The CDR3 is made up of 14 amino acids. In germline, CDR1 is LNHNV, CDR2 YYDKDF (reference sequence). The ends were cut back, 2 bases at V and 4 bases at J, with 11 bases in the middle.

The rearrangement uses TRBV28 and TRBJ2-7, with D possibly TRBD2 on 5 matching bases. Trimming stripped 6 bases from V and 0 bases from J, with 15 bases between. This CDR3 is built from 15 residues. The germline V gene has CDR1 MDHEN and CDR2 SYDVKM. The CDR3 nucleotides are TGTGCCAGCAGGGTCTTGGCGGGCTCCTCCTACGAGCAGTACTTC. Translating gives CASRVLAGSSYEQYF. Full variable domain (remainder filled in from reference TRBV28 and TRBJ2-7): DVKVTQSSRYLVKRTGEKVFLECVQDMDHENMFWYRQDPGLGLRLIYFSYDVKMKEKGDIPEGYSVSREKKERFSLILESASTNQTSMYLCASRVLAGSSYEQYFGPGTRLTVT.